These T cell receptor beta chains were read from a single sample in a study of T-cell reconstitution after alpha-beta-depleted transplantation in children. One entry per CDR3 protein results from TCRdb running MiXCR on the PCR reads. Of around 450,000 distinct CDR3 sequences in the sample, about 16% are singletons; the top ten hold less than 30%. The sample consisted of PBMCs, mostly from graft donor cells, taken 360 days after TCRalphabeta/CD19-depleted stem cell transplant. The source is a boy in the first two years of life who had a stem cell transplant for Wiskott-Aldrich syndrome, so the T cells may come from the graft donor. Each CDR3 is given with its conserved first and last residue. Fields, in order: V gene, clone size, J gene, D gene, CDR3 DNA, CDR3 protein. D genes are given only for firm matches. Where a row states a size, it is once, few, many or the class of an expanded clone; other rows omit it.

V gene: TRBV29-1
clone size: few
J gene: TRBJ2-7
D gene: NA
CDR3 DNA: TGCAGCGTTGGGGGCAGGGTAGGCTACGAGCAGTACTTC
CDR3 protein: CSVGGRVGYEQYF

V gene: TRBV7-9
clone size: few
J gene: TRBJ2-1
D gene: NA
CDR3 DNA: TGTGCCAGCAGCTTAACCCCGTTGAGTACCTACAATGAGCAGTTCTTC
CDR3 protein: CASSLTPLSTYNEQFF

V gene: TRBV24-1
clone size: NA
J gene: TRBJ2-7
D gene: TRBD1
CDR3 DNA: TGTGCCACCAGTGATTTGACAGGGGACGAGCAGTACTTC
CDR3 protein: CATSDLTGDEQYF

V gene: TRBV25-1
clone size: NA
J gene: TRBJ2-2
D gene: NA
CDR3 DNA: TGTGCCAGCAGTAGACACACGAACACCGGGGAGCTGTTTTTT
CDR3 protein: CASSRHTNTGELFF

V gene: TRBV20-1
clone size: few
J gene: TRBJ2-1
D gene: TRBD2
CDR3 DNA: TGCAGTGCAAACACCCCTGGACTAGTAGGGTACAATGAGCAGTTCTTC
CDR3 protein: CSANTPGLVGYNEQFF

V gene: TRBV27
clone size: NA
J gene: TRBJ2-7
D gene: TRBD1
CDR3 DNA: TGTGCCAGCAGTCGCCGCCGGGACAGCTACGAGCAGTACTTC
CDR3 protein: CASSRRRDSYEQYF

V gene: TRBV4-1
clone size: NA
J gene: TRBJ2-3
D gene: NA
CDR3 DNA: TGCGCCAGCAGCCAACCCGCGGGTTGGGGCACAGATACGCAGTATTTT
CDR3 protein: CASSQPAGWGTDTQYF

V gene: TRBV5-1
clone size: NA
J gene: TRBJ2-7
D gene: NA
CDR3 DNA: TGCGCCAGCAGCTTGGTCGGTAGCGTGGGGGAGCAGTACTTC
CDR3 protein: CASSLVGSVGEQYF

V gene: TRBV6-1
clone size: few
J gene: TRBJ2-3
D gene: NA
CDR3 DNA: TGTGCCAGCAGTGAAGGTAGCGGCCGCACAGATACGCAGTATTTT
CDR3 protein: CASSEGSGRTDTQYF

V gene: TRBV12-3/TRBV12-4
clone size: NA
J gene: TRBJ2-2
D gene: TRBD2
CDR3 DNA: TGTGCCAGCAGTTTAGGTCCCAGACTAGCGCCGAACACCGGGGAGCTGTTTTTT
CDR3 protein: CASSLGPRLAPNTGELFF

V gene: TRBV11-2
clone size: few
J gene: TRBJ2-3
D gene: NA
CDR3 DNA: TGTGCCAGCAGCTTAGATCTAGATACGCAGTATTTT
CDR3 protein: CASSLDLDTQYF

V gene: TRBV24-1
clone size: NA
J gene: TRBJ2-2
D gene: NA
CDR3 DNA: TGTGCCACCAGTGATTTGAAGGACGGATACACCGGGGAGCTGTTTTTT
CDR3 protein: CATSDLKDGYTGELFF

V gene: TRBV12-3/TRBV12-4
clone size: few
J gene: TRBJ2-7
D gene: TRBD2
CDR3 DNA: TGTGCCAGCAGTCGAAAGCGGGGGGGGCACTACGAGCAGTACTTC
CDR3 protein: CASSRKRGGHYEQYF

V gene: TRBV5-1
clone size: NA
J gene: TRBJ2-5
D gene: TRBD1
CDR3 DNA: TGCGCCAGCTCCCCAGCTCGGACAGGGAGGAGGGAGACCCAGTACTTC
CDR3 protein: CASSPARTGRRETQYF

V gene: TRBV28
clone size: NA
J gene: TRBJ2-1
D gene: TRBD2
CDR3 DNA: TGTGCCAGCAGAGCGGGGTCCTCCTACAATGAGCAGTTCTTC
CDR3 protein: CASRAGSSYNEQFF

V gene: TRBV7-9
clone size: once
J gene: TRBJ2-3
D gene: NA
CDR3 DNA: TGTGCCAGCCTACTTGAGCCAGATACGCAGTATTTT
CDR3 protein: CASLLEPDTQYF

V gene: TRBV4-1
clone size: NA
J gene: TRBJ2-2
D gene: TRBD2
CDR3 DNA: TGCGCCAGCAGCCAAGATGGGGCAGGCGGACTAGGTGGGTCAACACCCGGGGAGCTGTTTTTT
CDR3 protein: CASSQDGAGGLGGSTPGELFF

V gene: TRBV28
clone size: few
J gene: TRBJ2-7
D gene: NA
CDR3 DNA: TGTGCCAGCAGTTTAGCAGGTTCTGTCTACGAGCAGTACTTC
CDR3 protein: CASSLAGSVYEQYF

V gene: TRBV4-1
clone size: few
J gene: TRBJ2-2
D gene: TRBD2
CDR3 DNA: TGCGCCAGCAGCCAACCACCCTCTAGCGGGGTCACCGGGGAGCTGTTTTTT
CDR3 protein: CASSQPPSSGVTGELFF

V gene: TRBV14
clone size: few
J gene: TRBJ2-1
D gene: NA
CDR3 DNA: TGTGCCAGCAGCCAAGAACTGTGGGGCAGGAATGAGCAGTTCTTC
CDR3 protein: CASSQELWGRNEQFF

V gene: TRBV6-2/TRBV6-3
clone size: few
J gene: TRBJ1-5
D gene: NA
CDR3 DNA: TGTGCCAGCAGCCGTCGCGGGGAAGGGCCGCTCAATCAGCCCCAGCATTTT
CDR3 protein: CASSRRGEGPLNQPQHF

V gene: TRBV7-2
clone size: NA
J gene: TRBJ2-7
D gene: NA
CDR3 DNA: TGTGCCAGCAGCTATGACCTCTACGAGCAGTACTTC
CDR3 protein: CASSYDLYEQYF

V gene: TRBV11-2
clone size: few
J gene: TRBJ2-2
D gene: TRBD1
CDR3 DNA: TGTGCCAGCAGCTTAGCTCTCCGGGACAGGGCGAACACCGGGGAGCTGTTTTTT
CDR3 protein: CASSLALRDRANTGELFF

V gene: TRBV24-1
clone size: few
J gene: TRBJ2-7
D gene: TRBD1
CDR3 DNA: TGTGCCACCAGTGATCCTGGACAGGGGGCGAACGAGCAGTACTTC
CDR3 protein: CATSDPGQGANEQYF

V gene: TRBV6-2/TRBV6-3
clone size: few
J gene: TRBJ1-1
D gene: TRBD1
CDR3 DNA: TGTGCCAGCAGCCAGACAGGGTTTGAAGCTTTCTTT
CDR3 protein: CASSQTGFEAFF

V gene: TRBV6-1
clone size: few
J gene: TRBJ2-3
D gene: NA
CDR3 DNA: TGTGCCAGTAGGTCATCTAGATCATCAGATACGCAGTATTTT
CDR3 protein: CASRSSRSSDTQYF

V gene: TRBV19
clone size: NA
J gene: TRBJ1-5
D gene: NA
CDR3 DNA: TGTGCCAGTAGCTCTCTCACAGGGCAGCCCCAGCATTTT
CDR3 protein: CASSSLTGQPQHF

V gene: TRBV20-1
clone size: NA
J gene: TRBJ1-5
D gene: NA
CDR3 DNA: TGCAGTGCTAGAGGAACGGGGAATCAGCCCCAGCATTTT
CDR3 protein: CSARGTGNQPQHF

V gene: TRBV5-1
clone size: NA
J gene: TRBJ2-5
D gene: NA
CDR3 DNA: TGCGCCAGCAGCTTGATTAGGGAGAAGACCCAGTACTTC
CDR3 protein: CASSLIREKTQYF

V gene: TRBV12-3/TRBV12-4
clone size: many
J gene: TRBJ1-1
D gene: TRBD1
CDR3 DNA: TGTGCCAGCAGTTTGGAGACAGGGGAAGCTTTCTTT
CDR3 protein: CASSLETGEAFF

V gene: TRBV18
clone size: NA
J gene: TRBJ2-7
D gene: NA
CDR3 DNA: TGTGCCAGCTCACCCCGCGGCAACTCCTACGAGCAGTACTTC
CDR3 protein: CASSPRGNSYEQYF

V gene: TRBV29-1
clone size: few
J gene: TRBJ2-1
D gene: NA
CDR3 DNA: TGCAGCGCCAGATTAGGGGATGAGCAGTTCTTC
CDR3 protein: CSARLGDEQFF

V gene: TRBV7-7
clone size: few
J gene: TRBJ2-1
D gene: NA
CDR3 DNA: TGTGCCAGCAGCCCCTTTACGGAGGGCTCCTACAATGAGCAGTTCTTC
CDR3 protein: CASSPFTEGSYNEQFF

V gene: TRBV6-2/TRBV6-3
clone size: NA
J gene: TRBJ1-1
D gene: NA
CDR3 DNA: TGTGCCAGCAGTTCTGTTAACACTGAAGCTTTCTTT
CDR3 protein: CASSSVNTEAFF

V gene: TRBV7-3
clone size: few
J gene: TRBJ2-1
D gene: TRBD1
CDR3 DNA: TGTGCCATCAGCCACACTTCGATCCTAGGACAGGGGAGAGATGAGCAGTTCTTC
CDR3 protein: CAISHTSILGQGRDEQFF

V gene: TRBV7-8
clone size: NA
J gene: TRBJ2-1
D gene: TRBD2
CDR3 DNA: TGTGCCAGCAGCCAAGGGAGGGTTGTTTGTCCAGAGCAGTTCTTC
CDR3 protein: CASSQGRVVCPEQFF

V gene: TRBV29-1
clone size: NA
J gene: TRBJ1-1
D gene: NA
CDR3 DNA: TGCAGCGTTGAAGTTGCGAGTTGGGTCTGGGACACTGAAGCTTTCTTT
CDR3 protein: CSVEVASWVWDTEAFF

V gene: TRBV7-9
clone size: NA
J gene: TRBJ1-2
D gene: NA
CDR3 DNA: TGTGCCAGCAGCAGGGACGGACGTTATGGCTACACCTTC
CDR3 protein: CASSRDGRYGYTF

V gene: TRBV5-1
clone size: NA
J gene: TRBJ1-2
D gene: NA
CDR3 DNA: TGCGCCAGCAGCCCCCCCTACACCTTC
CDR3 protein: CASSPPYTF

V gene: TRBV7-9
clone size: many
J gene: TRBJ2-1
D gene: NA
CDR3 DNA: TGTGCCACCAGCAGTGATGCCCCTACGGAGCAGTTCTTC
CDR3 protein: CATSSDAPTEQFF

V gene: TRBV4-2
clone size: NA
J gene: TRBJ1-3
D gene: NA
CDR3 DNA: TGTGCCAGCAGCCAAGCCTTCGGACAGCTTATATATTTT
CDR3 protein: CASSQAFGQLIYF

V gene: TRBV20-1
clone size: NA
J gene: TRBJ2-2
D gene: TRBD2
CDR3 DNA: TGCAGTGCCGGACTAGCGGGGGCCGCGGACACCGGGGAGCTGTTTTTT
CDR3 protein: CSAGLAGAADTGELFF

V gene: TRBV4-1
clone size: NA
J gene: TRBJ2-3
D gene: TRBD1
CDR3 DNA: TGCGCCAGCAGCCCTTTAACAGGGGGCAGAGATACGCAGTATTTT
CDR3 protein: CASSPLTGGRDTQYF

V gene: TRBV7-9
clone size: NA
J gene: TRBJ1-5
D gene: NA
CDR3 DNA: TGTGCCAGCAGCTTAGCGAGCGTTCAGGGCCACAATCAGCCCCAGCATTTT
CDR3 protein: CASSLASVQGHNQPQHF

V gene: TRBV20-1
clone size: few
J gene: TRBJ2-7
D gene: NA
CDR3 DNA: TGCAGTGCTAGAGATTCTAGGACGGGCGCGGGATCCTACGAGCAGTACTTC
CDR3 protein: CSARDSRTGAGSYEQYF

V gene: TRBV7-9
clone size: few
J gene: TRBJ2-1
D gene: TRBD2
CDR3 DNA: TGTGCCAGCAGCTTTGTTTCTAGCGGGGGGGCATTTGAGCAGTTCTTC
CDR3 protein: CASSFVSSGGAFEQFF

V gene: TRBV30
clone size: NA
J gene: TRBJ2-1
D gene: NA
CDR3 DNA: TGTGCCTGGAGCAACAACAATGAGCAGTTCTTC
CDR3 protein: CAWSNNNEQFF

V gene: TRBV7-2
clone size: few
J gene: TRBJ2-7
D gene: NA
CDR3 DNA: TGTGCCAGCAGCTTATACCCTACCCCCTACGAGCAGTACTTC
CDR3 protein: CASSLYPTPYEQYF

V gene: TRBV11-3
clone size: NA
J gene: TRBJ2-3
D gene: NA
CDR3 DNA: TGTGCCAGCCGCCCGAGGGGTTCGCAGTATTTT
CDR3 protein: CASRPRGSQYF

V gene: TRBV20-1
clone size: NA
J gene: TRBJ2-1
D gene: TRBD1
CDR3 DNA: TGCAGTGCTCGACAGGGGCGGATAGAGTTCTTC
CDR3 protein: CSARQGRIEFF